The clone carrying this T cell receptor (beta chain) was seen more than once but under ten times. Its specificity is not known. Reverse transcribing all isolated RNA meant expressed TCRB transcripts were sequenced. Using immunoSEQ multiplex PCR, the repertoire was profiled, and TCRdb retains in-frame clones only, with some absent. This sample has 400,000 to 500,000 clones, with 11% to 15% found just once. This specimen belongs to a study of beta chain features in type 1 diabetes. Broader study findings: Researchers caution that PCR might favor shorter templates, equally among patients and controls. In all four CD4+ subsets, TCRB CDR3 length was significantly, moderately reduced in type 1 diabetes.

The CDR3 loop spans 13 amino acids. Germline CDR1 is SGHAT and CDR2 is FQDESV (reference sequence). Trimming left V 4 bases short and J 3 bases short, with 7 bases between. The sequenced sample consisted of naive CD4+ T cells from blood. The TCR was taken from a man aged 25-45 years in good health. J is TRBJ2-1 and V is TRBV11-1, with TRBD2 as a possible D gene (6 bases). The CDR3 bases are TGTGCCAGCAGCTCCGGGAGCTACAATGAGCAGTTCTTC. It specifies CASSSGSYNEQFF.